This entry lists 14 T cell receptor beta chains sequenced from one sample in a study of spatial heterogeneity in lung cancer. TCRdb reprocessed the 5' RACE reads with MiXCR, giving one entry per CDR3 protein. The table shows tens of thousands of distinct CDR3 sequences, with roughly 12% occurring only once. As for time point: sample taken at primary tumor resection. Unsorted whole RNA of tumor, nontumor lung or frozen PBMC was sequenced. The input for sequencing was PBMCs, taken at surgery. Receptors were obtained from a male donor with early-stage non-small cell lung cancer.

This rearrangement joins TRBV12-3 or TRBV12-4 to TRBJ2-2; no clear D. CDR3 length: 15 residues. V was clipped by 3 bases and J by 3 bases, with 11 bases between them. The CDR3 reads CASSLVVSDTGELFF. In DNA form, the CDR3 reads TGTGCCAGCAGTTTGGTAGTCAGCGACACCGGGGAGCTGTTTTTT.

V usage is TRBV29-1 and J usage is TRBJ2-7, with D perhaps matching TRBD2 (5 bases). CDR1 and CDR2 from the germline V gene are SQVTM and ANQGSEA. V lost 1 base and J lost 3, with 16 bases in between. This CDR3 has 15 amino acids. CDR3 sequence reads: CSVEVEGNSNYEQYF. For the CDR3, the DNA is TGCAGCGTTGAAGTCGAGGGTAACTCCAACTACGAGCAGTACTTC.

The chain is built from TRBV9 and TRBJ2-3; either TRBD1 or TRBD2 may fit D (5 bases each). V gave up 3 bases and J gave up 4 bases, with 15 bases separating them. CDR1 and CDR2 (germline): SGDLS, YYNGEE. The CDR3 covers 15 residues. The CDR3 DNA follows: TGTGCCAGCAGCGGGGGGATAAGTAACGCAGATACGCAGTATTTT. This translates into CASSGGISNADTQYF.

The V call is TRBV4-2, the J call TRBJ1-5; no definite D call. The CDR3 totals 17 residues. Germline V gives CDR1 LGHNA, CDR2 YNFKEQ. V gave up 2 bases and J gave up 4 bases, with 18 bases separating them. The CDR3: CASSQSASFGWNQPQHF. In DNA, the CDR3 is TGTGCCAGCAGCCAATCAGCCAGTTTCGGCTGGAATCAGCCCCAGCATTTT.

J is TRBJ2-7 and V is TRBV5-5; 10 nucleotides align to TRBD2. The V and J ends lost 0 bases and 6 bases, in that order; junction bases with no gene match: 3. Germline CDR1 reads SGHKS; CDR2 reads YYEKEE (reference sequence). The CDR3 has 14 residues. The chain's CDR3 is CASSLASGRSEQYF. CDR3 sequence (DNA): TGTGCCAGCAGCTTGGCTAGCGGGAGATCCGAGCAGTACTTC. The full variable domain, in which reference TRBV5-5 and TRBJ2-7 provide the parts outside the CDR3, is DAGVTQSPTHLIKTRGQQVTLRCSPISGHKSVSWYQQVLGQGPQFIFQYYEKEERGRGNFPDRFSARQFPNYSSELNVNALLLGDSALYLCASSLASGRSEQYFGPGTRLTVT.

There are a few counts of this clonotype. V and J are TRBV6-5 and TRBJ1-5; TRBD1 might be the D (6 bases). CDR1 is MNHEY, CDR2 SVGAGI, per germline. V was trimmed by 5 bases and J by 4 bases, leaving 15 bases between them. The CDR3 covers 15 residues. In DNA, the CDR3 is TGTGCCAGCAGTCCGACTGACAGGACAAATCAGCCCCAGCATTTT. It codes for CASSPTDRTNQPQHF.

Many counts were recorded for this clonotype. The J gene is TRBJ2-5, the V gene TRBV7-8; D unclear. V lost 1 base to trimming and J lost 4 bases, with 10 bases between them. CDR3 length: 14 amino acids. The germline V gene encodes CDR1 SGHVS and CDR2 FQNEAQ. The chain's CDR3 is CASSLGVSSETQYF. DNA for the CDR3: TGTGCCAGCAGCTTAGGGGTCAGTTCAGAGACCCAGTACTTC.

This clonotype has a handful of counts. This sequence joins TRBV2 and TRBJ2-2; 9 positions match TRBD1. The germline CDR1 and CDR2 sequences are SNHLY and FYNNEI. Trimming cost V 9 bases and J 7 bases; bases outside gene matches: 6. The CDR3 loop spans 13 amino acids. The CDR3 nucleotides are TGTGCCAGTTGGGGACAGGGCCACGGGGAGCTGTTTTTT. Protein sequence: CASWGQGHGELFF.

There are a few counts of this clonotype. J is TRBJ1-1 and V is TRBV2; possible D gene TRBD1, 6 bases. V lost 3 bases and J 5 bases, leaving 16 bases between the germline ends. Germline loops: CDR1 SNHLY, CDR2 FYNNEI. This CDR3 is built from 15 residues. The CDR3 protein is CASSEELQGRTEAFF. The DNA of the CDR3 is TGTGCCAGCAGTGAGGAGCTACAGGGAAGGACTGAAGCTTTCTTT.

The genes are TRBV5-1 and TRBJ1-2; 10 bases fit TRBD1. Germline V gene lookup returns CDR1 SGHRS and CDR2 YFSETQ. This CDR3 region has 15 residues. After removal of 0 bases from V and 8 bases from J, the junction contained 7 bases not matched to a gene. CDR3 nucleotides: TGCGCCAGCAGCTTGGCCCCGGGACAGGGGAACGGCTACACCTTC. This translates into CASSLAPGQGNGYTF.

The V call is TRBV27, the J call TRBJ1-2, with a weak D call TRBD1 (5 bases). The V end was cut by 6 bases, the J end by 7 bases, with 15 bases between. Looked up from germline, CDR1 is MNHEY and CDR2 is SMNVEV (reference sequence). This CDR3 has 13 amino acids. CDR3 nucleotides: TGTGCCAGCAGCCTAGGCCAGGGAACTGGCTACACCTTC. This gives the protein CASSLGQGTGYTF.

V and J are TRBV24-1 and TRBJ1-1, with D possibly TRBD1 on 6 matching bases. The V end was cut by 7 bases, the J end by 6 bases, with 17 bases between. Germline V lookup: CDR1 KGHDR, CDR2 SFDVKD. CDR3 length: 14 residues. CDR3 protein: CATSTGGGGPEAFF. CDR3 nucleotide sequence: TGTGCCACCAGCACCGGGGGGGGCGGCCCTGAAGCTTTCTTT.

The chain links TRBV5-4 to TRBJ1-2; D not resolved. Germline CDR1 is SGHNT and CDR2 is YYREEE (reference sequence). This CDR3 spans 15 amino acids. V was trimmed by 0 bases and J by 4 bases, leaving 13 bases between them. Here the CDR3 reads CASSLAPGHSYGYTF. DNA for the CDR3: TGTGCCAGCAGCTTGGCGCCCGGGCACTCCTATGGCTACACCTTC.

The sample holds a few counts of this clonotype. The chain carries TRBV4-1 and TRBJ1-2; 10 nucleotides agree with TRBD1. The CDR3 sequence is 15 residues long. With 5 bases clipped from V and 2 bases from J, the junction kept 5 bases outside the gene matches. In germline, CDR1 is MGHRA, CDR2 YSYEKL. The CDR3 loop reads CASSDPTGGNYGYTF. The CDR3 DNA reads as TGCGCCAGCAGCGACCCGACAGGGGGCAACTATGGCTACACCTTC.